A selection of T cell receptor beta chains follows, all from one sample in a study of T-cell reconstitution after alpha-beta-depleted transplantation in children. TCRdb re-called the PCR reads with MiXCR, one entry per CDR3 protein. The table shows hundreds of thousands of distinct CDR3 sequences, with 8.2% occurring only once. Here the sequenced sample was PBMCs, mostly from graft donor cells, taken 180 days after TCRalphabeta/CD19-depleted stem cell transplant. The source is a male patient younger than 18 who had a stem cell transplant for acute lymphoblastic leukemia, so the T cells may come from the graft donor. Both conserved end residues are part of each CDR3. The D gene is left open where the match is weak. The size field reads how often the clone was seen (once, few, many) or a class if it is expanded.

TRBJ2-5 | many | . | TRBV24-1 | CATSGRRETQYF | TGTGCCACCAGTGGGCGACGGGAGACCCAGTACTTC
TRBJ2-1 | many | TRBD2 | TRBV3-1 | CASSQTAGGQFF | TGTGCCAGCAGCCAAACCGCGGGGGGGCAGTTCTTC
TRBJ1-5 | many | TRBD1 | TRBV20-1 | CSARDPGTGHQPQHF | TGCAGTGCTAGAGATCCCGGGACAGGGCATCAGCCCCAGCATTTT
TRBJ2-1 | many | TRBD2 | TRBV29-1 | CSVELAGAPNNEQFF | TGCAGCGTTGAGCTAGCGGGGGCTCCCAACAATGAGCAGTTCTTC
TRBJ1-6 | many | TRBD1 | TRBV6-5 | CASSSGPDRGFNSPLHF | TGTGCCAGCAGTTCCGGACCTGACAGGGGCTTCAATTCACCCCTCCACTTT
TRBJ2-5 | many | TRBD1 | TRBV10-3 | CASGTGGVETQYF | TGTGCCTCGGGGACAGGGGGCGTTGAGACCCAGTACTTC
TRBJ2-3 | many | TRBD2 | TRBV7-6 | CASSLESGLDTDTQYF | TGTGCCAGCAGCTTAGAGTCAGGACTAGACACAGATACGCAGTATTTT
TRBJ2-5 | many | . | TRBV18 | CASSPRGQGETQYF | TGTGCCAGCTCACCACGAGGCCAAGGAGAGACCCAGTACTTC
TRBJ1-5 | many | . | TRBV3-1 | CASSQGGPNQPQHF | TGTGCCAGCAGCCAAGGTGGTCCTAATCAGCCCCAGCATTTT
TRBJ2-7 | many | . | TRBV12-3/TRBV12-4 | CASSWDGKQYF | TGTGCCAGCAGTTGGGACGGGAAGCAGTACTTC
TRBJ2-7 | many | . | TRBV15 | CATSRDDLGYTAYEQYF | TGTGCCACCAGCAGAGACGATTTGGGATACACGGCCTACGAGCAGTACTTC